The 27 T cell receptor beta chains given below trace back to one sample, sequenced in a study of tumor and adjacent non-tumor tissue in lung cancer (dated by TCRdb to 2016 to 2019). Library preparation was by multiplex PCR. Sequencing was performed on an Illumina HiSeq 2500. TCRbeta libraries were constructed through three rounds of nested PCR with primers (Table S4) according to protocols modified from ARM-PCR. TCRdb's own reprocessing of the public reads used fastp at Q25 and MiXCR and kept productive beta chains. Rows merge per CDR3 protein into single entries with the most common DNA and genes. The sample table records tens of thousands of distinct CDR3 sequences; roughly two thirds of these occur just once. Roughly 35% of the sample goes to the ten largest clones. Bulk unsorted tissue served as the source for RNA extraction, and RNA quality was assessed using a NanoDrop ND-1000 and an Agilent 2100. The normal lung samples consisted of distant non-tumor tissue collected more than 3 cm from the tumor edge.

Material for sequencing was distant non-tumor lung tissue. These receptors all come from a man between 70 and 80 years old with non-small cell lung cancer.

The rearrangement links TRBV30 to TRBJ1-2; unclear D gene. V was shortened by 3 bases and J by 5 bases, with 22 bases between the two germline ends. CDR1 and CDR2 from the germline V gene are GTSNPN and SVGIG (reference sequence). CDR3 length: 16 residues. The CDR3 DNA is TGTGCCTGGAGCCCCACATGGAGGGAGAAGAATTATGGCTACACCTTC. It is translated as CAWSPTWREKNYGYTF.

The chain carries TRBV29-1 and TRBJ2-1; D is ambiguous. With 8 bases removed from V and 12 bases from J, the gap between germline ends came to 29 bases. Germline lookup yields CDR1 SQVTM and CDR2 ANQGSEA. The CDR3 consists of 15 residues. CDR3 residues: CSIGVTSVASSGQFF. CDR3 sequence (DNA): TGCAGCATTGGTGTAACGAGCGTGGCGTCGAGTGGGCAGTTCTTC.

The rearrangement links TRBV20-1 to TRBJ2-1, with D unresolved. The length of the CDR3 is 12 residues. Looked up from germline, CDR1 is DFQATT and CDR2 is SNEGSKA (reference sequence). CDR3 region: CTSPPAINEQFF. The CDR3 bases are TGCACTTCTCCACCGGCGATAAATGAGCAGTTCTTC.

This clonotype came up once. Lacking the conserved final phenylalanine or tryptophan, this CDR3 likely reflects a read error. The rearrangement joins TRBV6-5 to TRBJ1-1, with D unclear. The V gene lost 2 bases and the J gene lost 5 bases, with 9 bases spanning the gap. The CDR3 spans 13 residues. Looked up from germline, CDR1 is MNHEY and CDR2 is SVGAGI. CDR3 residues: CASSYPGVTEAFC. The CDR3 DNA is TGTGCCAGCAGTTACCCCGGAGTTACTGAAGCTTTCTGT.

A few counts support this clonotype. The CDR3 reads CASSLLPGAGYYEQYF. Here the CDR3 DNA reads TGTGCCAGCAGTTTACTCCCCGGGGCGGGCTACTACGAGCAGTACTTC. This chain links TRBV28 with TRBJ2-7; D may match TRBD1 or TRBD2 (5 bases each). The CDR3 extends over 16 amino acids. V was pared by 2 bases and J by 3 bases, with 17 bases between. The germline CDR1 and CDR2 sequences are MDHEN and SYDVKM.

This clonotype was found once. The chain links TRBV29-1 to TRBJ2-7; TRBD2 might be the D (6 bases). Trimming cost V 3 bases and J 12 bases, with 15 bases left between them. CDR1 and CDR2 (germline): SQVTM, ANQGSEA. The CDR3 spans 11 residues. The CDR3 sequence is CSVDGGSKLYF. CDR3 in DNA: TGCAGCGTTGACGGGGGTAGCAAGTTGTACTTC.

On this clonotype itself: Its ends do not fully match the called genes, so a read error is possible. This rearrangement joins TRBV6-2 or TRBV6-3 to TRBJ1-2, with D possibly TRBD1 on 6 matching bases. The CDR3 is 13 residues long. Germline lookup yields CDR1 MNHEY and CDR2 SVGEGT. The CDR3 reads CASRIQGYYDYTF. The CDR3 bases are TGTGCCAGCAGGATACAGGGTTACTATGACTACACCTTC.

To note about this clonotype: Sequence at one end of the junction differs from germline and may be a read error. The chain joins TRBV20-1 to TRBJ2-5; D might be TRBD2 (5 bases). The CDR3 is 12 residues long. Germline CDR1 DFQATT, CDR2 SNEGSKA (reference sequence). The CDR3 nucleotides are TGCAGTGCGCCGAACGTCGGGGAGACCCATTACTTC. Translated, it gives CSAPNVGETHYF.

This clonotype appeared many times. In DNA, the CDR3 is TGTGCCAGCAGCCAAGATCCCCAGGGGCAGGCTCAGCCCCAGCATTTT. Protein: CASSQDPQGQAQPQHF. The V and J genes are TRBV4-2 and TRBJ1-5, with D possibly matching TRBD1 (6 bases). CDR3 length equals 16 residues. V was cut by 0 bases and J by 6 bases, with 15 bases left in between. CDR1 is LGHNA, CDR2 YNFKEQ, per germline.

This clonotype was picked up one time. A read error may produce the germline difference seen at one junction end. V and J are TRBV11-1 and TRBJ2-5; maybe TRBD2 (5 bases). Germline CDR1 reads SGHAT; CDR2 reads FQDESV (reference sequence). The length of the CDR3 is 14 residues. CDR3 nucleotide sequence: TGCGCCAGCACCCGGGGTGATCCTCGAGGGACCCAGTACTTC. This codes for CASTRGDPRGTQYF.

This clonotype was seen a handful of times. The V call is TRBV30, the J call TRBJ2-5; D is undetermined. Germline CDR1 GTSNPN, CDR2 SVGIG (reference sequence). The CDR3 covers 13 residues. V was cut by 4 bases and J by 1 base, with 10 bases left in between. The CDR3 nucleotides read TGTGCCTGGACGGTGCTGTTCCAAGAGACCCAGTACTTC. Translating it yields CAWTVLFQETQYF.

About this clonotype: At one end the junction does not follow the germline gene, possibly because of a read error. The V gene is TRBV12-3 or TRBV12-4, the J gene TRBJ2-5, with D unclear. The CDR3 length is 13 residues. CDR3 nucleotide sequence: TGTGCCAGCTTGGGTCGGATGGAAGAGACTCAGTACTTC. Protein product: CASLGRMEETQYF.

This clonotype was observed a few times. At one end the junction does not follow the germline gene, possibly because of a read error. This rearrangement joins TRBV12-3 or TRBV12-4 to TRBJ2-2; D might be TRBD1 (6 bases). The CDR3 has 15 residues. The chain's CDR3 is CANSLGGPNTGELFF. The CDR3 DNA follows: TGTGCCAACAGTTTAGGGGGACCGAACACCGGGGAGCTGTTTTTT.

A word on this clonotype: At one boundary the junction diverges from the germline segment, which might be a read error. The J gene is TRBJ1-2, the V gene TRBV11-2, with no clear D. This CDR3 comprises 11 residues. CDR1 and CDR2 (germline): SGHAT, FQNNGV. The CDR3 sequence is CASNLEAFFTF. The CDR3 DNA reads as TGCGCCAGCAACCTCGAGGCCTTCTTCACCTTC.

In the case of this clonotype: Given a much more abundant clone one base away, this may be a read error. In this CDR3 the conserved last residue, phenylalanine or tryptophan, is missing, so a read error is likely. The genes are TRBV5-4 and TRBJ1-6, with TRBD1 matching over 7 bases. With 4 bases clipped from V and 15 bases from J, the junction kept 7 bases outside the gene matches. The CDR3 spans 12 residues. Germline CDR1 reads SGHNT; CDR2 reads YYREEE (reference sequence). The CDR3 region is CASSPTGASLHS. The CDR3 region has the DNA TGTGCCAGCAGCCCCACAGGGGCCAGCCTCCACTCT.

This clonotype occurred a few times. The rearrangement joins TRBV10-3 to TRBJ2-3, with TRBD1 matching 9 bases. Germline V gene sequence: CDR1 ENHRY, CDR2 SYGVKD. With 6 bases clipped from V and 6 bases from J, the junction kept 7 bases outside the gene matches. The CDR3 covers 14 residues. As DNA, the CDR3 is TGTGCCATCAGAGTACAGGGGGCGTTGGATACGCAGTATTTT. Translation: CAIRVQGALDTQYF.

This clonotype was observed many times. The rearrangement links TRBV20-1 to TRBJ1-1; no clear D gene. The CDR3 covers 12 residues. Germline-derived CDR1 and CDR2 are DFQATT and SNEGSKA (reference sequence). The V end was cut by 3 bases, the J end by 6 bases, with 11 bases between. CDR3 sequence: CSARQVVSEAFF. The CDR3 DNA reads as TGCAGTGCTAGGCAGGTTGTGTCTGAAGCTTTCTTT.

Ten or more counts support this clonotype. The chain combines TRBV28 with TRBJ2-7; D is possibly TRBD2 (7 bases). The CDR3 extends over 16 amino acids. V lost 7 bases and J lost 3, with 22 bases in between. Germline V gene lookup returns CDR1 MDHEN and CDR2 SYDVKM. The CDR3 nucleotides are TGTGCCAGCAACCCTGCGGGCGGGGGCGCGGGCTACGAGCAGTACTTC. The encoded protein is CASNPAGGGAGYEQYF.

Concerning this clonotype itself: A single base separates this from a much larger clone, so it may be a read error. This chain's CDR3 is CASSEGLIFNTGELFF. In DNA form, the CDR3 reads TGTGCCAGCAGTGAAGGTCTCATATTTAACACCGGGGAGCTGTTTTTT. J is TRBJ2-2 and V is TRBV25-1; unclear D gene. Germline CDR1 reads MGHDK; CDR2 reads SYGVNS. V was pared by 2 bases and J by 2 bases, with 12 bases between. The CDR3 has 16 residues.

The chain carries TRBV7-9 and TRBJ2-5, with D perhaps being TRBD1 or TRBD2 (5 bases each). V lost 2 bases and J lost 3, with 7 bases in between. Germline V gene sequence: CDR1 SEHNR, CDR2 FQNEAQ (reference sequence). This CDR3 region has 13 residues. Here the CDR3 DNA reads TGTGCCAGCAGCTTACGAGGGGAAGAGACCCAGTACTTC. Amino acid sequence: CASSLRGEETQYF.

V gene TRBV28 combines with J gene TRBJ2-2, with D perhaps TRBD1 (7 bases). This CDR3 is built from 14 residues. Germline V gene sequence: CDR1 MDHEN, CDR2 SYDVKM. V was cut by 4 bases and J by 4 bases, with 10 bases left in between. CDR3 nucleotides: TGTGCCAGCAGTTCAGGGGGGAGCACCGGGGAGCTGTTTTTT. It is translated as CASSSGGSTGELFF.

This clonotype was picked up a small number of times. The chain links TRBV24-1 to TRBJ2-1, with D maybe TRBD2 (5 bases). This CDR3 is built from 15 residues. The V gene's germline CDR1 is KGHDR and CDR2 SFDVKD. V was clipped by 4 bases and J by 0 bases, with 9 bases between them. CDR3 DNA sequence: TGTGCCACCAGTGAGGGAGTTAGCTCCTACAATGAGCAGTTCTTC. Translation gives CATSEGVSSYNEQFF.

The V and J genes are TRBV2 and TRBJ2-1, with TRBD2 matching over 16 bases. The length of the CDR3 is 20 residues. Germline CDR1 SNHLY, CDR2 FYNNEI. Germline trimming cut 7 bases from V and 0 bases from J; bases unmatched to any gene: 12. Written as DNA, the CDR3 is TGTGCCAGCAACGCTACGGGACTAGCGGGAGGGCCGAGCTCCTACAATGAGCAGTTCTTC. The encoded protein is CASNATGLAGGPSSYNEQFF.

On this clonotype itself: Because the CDR3 is missing its conserved closing phenylalanine or tryptophan, this is likely a read error. The V gene is TRBV11-2, the J gene TRBJ2-7; D unclear. From germline, CDR1 is SGHAT and CDR2 FQNNGV. The CDR3 length is 13 residues. CDR3 DNA: TGTGCCAGCAGCTTAGAACTCTCCTACAAGCAGTACTTA. This translates into CASSLELSYKQYL.

Concerning this clonotype: Being one base from a much bigger clone, this may be a read error. The gene calls are TRBV10-3 and TRBJ2-3; D uncertain. The CDR3 sequence is 12 residues long. V was cut by 3 bases and J by 5 bases, with 6 bases left in between. The germline V gene has CDR1 ENHRY and CDR2 SYGVKD. The CDR3 spells CAISDAEDTQYF. The CDR3 DNA follows: TGTGCCATCAGTGATGCGGAAGATACGCAGTATTTT.

About this clonotype itself: Since a much larger clone is just one base distant, this may be a read error. The chain recombines TRBV4-2 with TRBJ2-7; the D call may be TRBD1 or TRBD2 (5 bases each). The germline V gene has CDR1 LGHNA and CDR2 YNFKEQ. This CDR3 contains 13 residues. The CDR3 nucleotides are TGTGTCAGCAGCCTACCGGGGCCCTACGAGCAGTACTTC. Encoded protein: CVSSLPGPYEQYF.

Concerning this clonotype itself: This likely comes from a read error, as the CDR3 has no conserved phenylalanine or tryptophan at its end. The gene calls are TRBV4-2 and TRBJ2-7; D remains unclear. Between the trimmed V and J ends, which lost 6 bases and 4 bases, there was a span of 7 bases. CDR3 length equals 11 residues. The germline CDR1 and CDR2 sequences are LGHNA and YNFKEQ. CDR3 residues: CASRHGYEQYL. The CDR3 region has the DNA TGTGCCAGCAGGCATGGATACGAGCAGTACCTC.